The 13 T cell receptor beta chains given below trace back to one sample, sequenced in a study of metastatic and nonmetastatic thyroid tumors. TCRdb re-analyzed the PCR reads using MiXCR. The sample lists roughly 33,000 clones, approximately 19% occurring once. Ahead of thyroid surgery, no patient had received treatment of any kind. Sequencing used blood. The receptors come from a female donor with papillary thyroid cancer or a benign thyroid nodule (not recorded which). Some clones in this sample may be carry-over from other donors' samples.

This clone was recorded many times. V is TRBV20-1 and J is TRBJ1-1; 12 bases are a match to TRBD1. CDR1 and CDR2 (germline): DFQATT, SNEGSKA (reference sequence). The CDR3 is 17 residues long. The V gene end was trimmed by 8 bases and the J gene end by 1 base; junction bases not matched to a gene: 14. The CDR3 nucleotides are TGCAGTCCGAAACCGGGACAGGGGGCGGGTGGGAACACTGAAGCTTTCTTT. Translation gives CSPKPGQGAGGNTEAFF.

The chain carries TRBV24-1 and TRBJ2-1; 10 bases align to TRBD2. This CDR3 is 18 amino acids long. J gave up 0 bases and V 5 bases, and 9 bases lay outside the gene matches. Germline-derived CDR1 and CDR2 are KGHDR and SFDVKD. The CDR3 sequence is CATSVGTSVTYSYNEQFF. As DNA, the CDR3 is TGTGCCACCAGTGTTGGGACTAGCGTGACTTACTCCTACAATGAGCAGTTCTTC.

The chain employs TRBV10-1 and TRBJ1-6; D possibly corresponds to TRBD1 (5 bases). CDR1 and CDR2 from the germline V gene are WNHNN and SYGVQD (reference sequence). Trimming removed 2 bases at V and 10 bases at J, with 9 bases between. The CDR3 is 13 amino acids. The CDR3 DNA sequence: TGCGCCAGCAGTGAGGGGGCAGGCTCACCCCTCCACTTT. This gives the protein CASSEGAGSPLHF.

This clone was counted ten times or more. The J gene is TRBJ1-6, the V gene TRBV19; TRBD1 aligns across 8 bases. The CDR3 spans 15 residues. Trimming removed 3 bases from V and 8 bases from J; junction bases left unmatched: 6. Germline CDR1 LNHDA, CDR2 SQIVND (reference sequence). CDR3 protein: CASSIDRGEHSPLHF. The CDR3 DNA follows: TGTGCCAGTAGTATCGACAGGGGAGAACATTCACCCCTCCACTTT.

In DNA, the CDR3 is TGTGCCAGCAGTGGGGCGGGTGGCTATAATTCACCCCTCCACTTT. This translates into CASSGAGGYNSPLHF. The chain combines TRBV28 with TRBJ1-6; weak D call: TRBD1 (5 bases). The CDR3 is made up of 15 amino acids. From germline, CDR1 is MDHEN and CDR2 SYDVKM. V was pared by 5 bases and J by 3 bases, with 11 bases between.

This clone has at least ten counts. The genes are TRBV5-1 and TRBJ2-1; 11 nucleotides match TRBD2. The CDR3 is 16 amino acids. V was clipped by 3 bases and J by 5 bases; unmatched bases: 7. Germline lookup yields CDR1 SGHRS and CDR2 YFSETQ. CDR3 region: CASSSHSGRVDNEQFF. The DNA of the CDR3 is TGCGCCAGCAGCTCCCATAGCGGGAGGGTAGACAATGAGCAGTTCTTC.

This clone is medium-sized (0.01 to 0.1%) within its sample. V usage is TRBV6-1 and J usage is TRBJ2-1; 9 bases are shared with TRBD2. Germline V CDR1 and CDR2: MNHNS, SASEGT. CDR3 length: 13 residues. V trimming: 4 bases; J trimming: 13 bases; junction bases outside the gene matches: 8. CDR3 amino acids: CASSGVEGTSQFF. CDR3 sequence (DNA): TGTGCCAGCAGTGGAGTGGAGGGGACTAGCCAGTTCTTC.

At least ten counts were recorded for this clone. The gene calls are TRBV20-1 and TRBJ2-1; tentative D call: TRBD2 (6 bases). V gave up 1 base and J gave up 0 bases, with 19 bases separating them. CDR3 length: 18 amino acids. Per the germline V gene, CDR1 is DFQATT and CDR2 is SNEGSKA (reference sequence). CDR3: CSARGSDPGRSSYNEQFF. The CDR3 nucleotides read TGCAGTGCTAGAGGGTCTGACCCGGGGAGGAGCTCCTACAATGAGCAGTTCTTC.

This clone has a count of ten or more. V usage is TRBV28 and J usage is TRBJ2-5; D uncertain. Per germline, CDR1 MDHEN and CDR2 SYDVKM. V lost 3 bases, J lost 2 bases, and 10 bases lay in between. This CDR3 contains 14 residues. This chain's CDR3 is CASSFQLIQETQYF. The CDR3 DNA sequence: TGTGCCAGCAGTTTTCAGCTAATTCAAGAGACCCAGTACTTC.

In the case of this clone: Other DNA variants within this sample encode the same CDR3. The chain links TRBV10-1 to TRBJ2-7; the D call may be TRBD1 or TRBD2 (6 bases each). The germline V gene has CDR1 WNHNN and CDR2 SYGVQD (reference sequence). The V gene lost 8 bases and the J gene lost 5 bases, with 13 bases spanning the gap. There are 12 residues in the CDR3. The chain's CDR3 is CASSTGGHEQYF. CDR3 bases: TGCGCCAGCTCTACCGGGGGCCACGAGCAGTACTTC.

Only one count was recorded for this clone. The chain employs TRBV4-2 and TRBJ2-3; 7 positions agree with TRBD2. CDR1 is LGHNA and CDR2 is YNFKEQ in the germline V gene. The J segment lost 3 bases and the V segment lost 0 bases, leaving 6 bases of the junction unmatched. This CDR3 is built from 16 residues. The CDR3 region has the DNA TGTGCCAGCAGCCAAGAGAGGGCTAGCGGAACAGATACGCAGTATTTT. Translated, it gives CASSQERASGTDTQYF.

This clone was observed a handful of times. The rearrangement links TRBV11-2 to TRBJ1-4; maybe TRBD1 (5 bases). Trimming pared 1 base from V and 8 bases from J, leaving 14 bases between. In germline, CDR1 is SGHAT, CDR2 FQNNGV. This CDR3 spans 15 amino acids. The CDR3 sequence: CASSLVPLGEEKLFF. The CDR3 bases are TGTGCCAGCAGCTTAGTTCCGTTGGGGGAGGAAAAACTGTTTTTT.

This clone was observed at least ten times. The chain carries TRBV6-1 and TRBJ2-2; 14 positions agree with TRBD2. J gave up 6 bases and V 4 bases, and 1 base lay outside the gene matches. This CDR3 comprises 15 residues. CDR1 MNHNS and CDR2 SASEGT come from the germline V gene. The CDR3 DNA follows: TGTGCCAGCAGTGGACTAGCGGGAGGGCCCGGGGAGCTGTTTTTT. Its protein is CASSGLAGGPGELFF.